Listed below are T cell receptor beta chains from one sample, sequenced in a study of T cell repertoires in cytomegalovirus infection. Their antigens remain unidentified. TCRdb called the reads again in MiXCR, with one record for every CDR3 protein. The repertoire holds 700,000 to 950,000 distinct CDR3 sequences, around a third seen once, with roughly an eighth in the top ten. Sequencing used cultured CD8+ T cells from PBMCs, obtained from culture after CMV antigen stimulation. The receptors come from a human donor in good health (CMV status not recorded). Some clones in this sample may be carry-over from other donors' samples. Both conserved end residues are part of each CDR3. D genes are given only for firm matches. A clone size is listed for some rows: how often the clone was seen (once, few, many), or a class if it is expanded.

CDR3 DNA	CDR3 protein	clone size	D gene	J gene	V gene
TGTGCCAGTAGTATCGGCGCGGGGGGATCCGACAATGAGCAGTTCTTC	CASSIGAGGSDNEQFF	-	TRBD2	TRBJ2-1	TRBV19
TGTGCTAGCAGCTCCCTAGCGGGGTTAGATACGCAGTATTTT	CASSSLAGLDTQYF	-	TRBD2	TRBJ2-3	TRBV7-6
TGTGCCATCAAAGTAGCGAACACCGGGGAGCTGTTTTTT	CAIKVANTGELFF	-	-	TRBJ2-2	TRBV10-3
TGTGCCAGCAGTTTATCATCCGGAAGCAATCAGCCCCAGCATTTT	CASSLSSGSNQPQHF	few	-	TRBJ1-5	TRBV28
TGCGCCAGCAGCCAACAGAGGGGCGGGGGGACCAATGAGCAGTTCTTC	CASSQQRGGGTNEQFF	-	TRBD2	TRBJ2-1	TRBV4-1
TGTGCCAGCAGCTGGGGACAGAACAATGAGCAGTTCTTC	CASSWGQNNEQFF	few	TRBD1	TRBJ2-1	TRBV13
TGTGCCAGCAGCTTAGTCGTGAGAGGGGTTGGAAATCAGCCCCAGCATTTT	CASSLVVRGVGNQPQHF	few	-	TRBJ1-5	TRBV7-6
TGTGCCAGCAGCTTGGGACCCTATCAGCCCCAGCATTTT	CASSLGPYQPQHF	few	-	TRBJ1-5	TRBV11-2
TGTGCCAGCAGCTTCAGGGACCAAGAGACCCAGTACTTC	CASSFRDQETQYF	-	-	TRBJ2-5	TRBV13
TGCAGTGCCCTCCAGGGTGAGCGGGCTGAAGCTTTCTTT	CSALQGERAEAFF	few	-	TRBJ1-1	TRBV20-1
TGTGCCAGCAGCCCCCCCTTCTCGCGGACCCACGAGCAGTACTTC	CASSPPFSRTHEQYF	many	-	TRBJ2-7	TRBV7-2
TGTGCCAGCAGCTTAGCGCCAGGATGGGAGACCCAGTACTTC	CASSLAPGWETQYF	-	-	TRBJ2-5	TRBV7-6
TGTGCCAGCAGCCCCGACAGGAATAGCAATCAGCCCCAGCATTTT	CASSPDRNSNQPQHF	-	-	TRBJ1-5	TRBV7-6
TGTGCCAGCAGCCAAGGCATTACTAGCGGACGCACAGATACGCAGTATTTT	CASSQGITSGRTDTQYF	-	TRBD2	TRBJ2-3	TRBV4-2
TGTGCCAGGCTGTTACGGGGGGCCTACGAGCAGTACTTC	CARLLRGAYEQYF	-	TRBD2	TRBJ2-7	TRBV7-9
TGTGCCAGCAGATCGAATCTGGAGAACACTGAAGCTTTCTTT	CASRSNLENTEAFF	-	-	TRBJ1-1	TRBV7-8
TGTGCCAGCAGCACCCTGGTGGGGGGGCCAAACTCCTACAATGAGCAGTTCTTC	CASSTLVGGPNSYNEQFF	many	-	TRBJ2-1	TRBV7-6
TGTGCCAGCAGCTTGGGGACAAGGATTACTGAAGCTTTCTTT	CASSLGTRITEAFF	-	-	TRBJ1-1	TRBV5-6
TGCGCCAGCAGCCGACGAATCGGGGACGCCACAGATACGCAGTATTTT	CASSRRIGDATDTQYF	-	-	TRBJ2-3	TRBV4-3
TGTGCCAGCAGCACAGGGAAAAACACGAACACTGAAGCTTTCTTT	CASSTGKNTNTEAFF	-	-	TRBJ1-1	TRBV7-9
TGTGCCAGCAGCCCGGGACGGAGAACGGGCCATGAAAAACTGTTTTTT	CASSPGRRTGHEKLFF	-	-	TRBJ1-4	TRBV7-3
TGTGCCAGCAGTTTATACCAGGGCAGGATCTACACCTTC	CASSLYQGRIYTF	many	-	TRBJ1-2	TRBV27
TGTGCCAGCAGTTTTCAATTGTACAATGAGCAGTTCTTC	CASSFQLYNEQFF	-	-	TRBJ2-1	TRBV6-2/TRBV6-3
TGCAGTGCTAGACGGGACAGGGGTTTTGGCTACACCTTC	CSARRDRGFGYTF	-	TRBD1	TRBJ1-2	TRBV20-1
TGTGCCAGTAGCCCCTTGGGGCCACACACCGGGGAGCTGTTTTTT	CASSPLGPHTGELFF	few	-	TRBJ2-2	TRBV19
TGTGCCAGCAGCGGTGGCAGCGACCAGCATTTT	CASSGGSDQHF	-	-	TRBJ1-5	TRBV7-6
TGTGCCAGCAGCTTAGCATACAGGCAAACTAGCACAGATACGCAGTATTTT	CASSLAYRQTSTDTQYF	-	-	TRBJ2-3	TRBV7-9
TGCGCCAGCAGCCAAGATGGGGCAGGGAACACTGAAGCTTTCTTT	CASSQDGAGNTEAFF	-	-	TRBJ1-1	TRBV4-3
TGTGCCAGCAGCGGCGAGGGTGGCACTGAAGCTTTCTTT	CASSGEGGTEAFF	-	-	TRBJ1-1	TRBV7-6
TGTGCCAGCAGTTACGGAGGACCCATGGGGGGCTACACCTTC	CASSYGGPMGGYTF	-	-	TRBJ1-2	TRBV6-2/TRBV6-3
TGTGCCAGCAGTTACCCCTACCAATGGGTCTACAATGAGCAGTTCTTC	CASSYPYQWVYNEQFF	few	-	TRBJ2-1	TRBV6-2/TRBV6-3
TGTGCCAGCAGCCAATCCGGGGGGGGCTCTGGAAACACCATATATTTT	CASSQSGGGSGNTIYF	few	-	TRBJ1-3	TRBV3-1
TGTGCCAGCAGCTCCCCCGGGACAGGGGGCTTCGAGCAGTACTTC	CASSSPGTGGFEQYF	-	TRBD1	TRBJ2-7	TRBV7-9
TGTGCCAGTAGTATCGGGAGGACCGGGGAGCTGTTTTTT	CASSIGRTGELFF	few	TRBD2	TRBJ2-2	TRBV19
TGTGCCAGCAGTTTGAGTAGTCCCTCTGGGGCCAACGTCCTGACTTTC	CASSLSSPSGANVLTF	-	-	TRBJ2-6	TRBV27
TGTGCCAGTGGGGGACTAGCGGGGGGCAATGAGCAGTTCTTC	CASGGLAGGNEQFF	-	TRBD2	TRBJ2-1	TRBV6-1
TGTGCCAGTAGTATTGCCTCTACCACTGAAGCTTTCTTT	CASSIASTTEAFF	-	-	TRBJ1-1	TRBV19
TGTGCCAGCAGTTTCGGGCAGCGTGAAGCTTTCTTT	CASSFGQREAFF	few	-	TRBJ1-1	TRBV12-3/TRBV12-4
TGCAGCGTTGCGGGGACAGTCAATCCTAATGAAAAACTGTTTTTT	CSVAGTVNPNEKLFF	-	TRBD1	TRBJ1-4	TRBV29-1
TGTGCCAGCAGCTACCGGGAGGGACGGGATGGGAACTATGGCTACACCTTC	CASSYREGRDGNYGYTF	-	-	TRBJ1-2	TRBV5-4
TGCAGTGCTAGAGATTTCAGCGGGGGGCTCACAGATACGCAGTATTTT	CSARDFSGGLTDTQYF	few	TRBD2	TRBJ2-3	TRBV20-1
TGCAGTGCTCCCGAGGGGCCTGAGGAGACCCAGTACTTC	CSAPEGPEETQYF	few	-	TRBJ2-5	TRBV20-1
TGTGCCAGCAGTTGGGGGATATTGGGGAACACTGAAGCTTTCTTT	CASSWGILGNTEAFF	few	-	TRBJ1-1	TRBV6-5
TGTGCCAGCAGCTTAGGGCGGGGGCCGGTGTCACCCCTCCACTTT	CASSLGRGPVSPLHF	many	-	TRBJ1-6	TRBV7-8
TGTGCCAGCAGTTACCCAGGGGCCTACAATGAGCAGTTCTTC	CASSYPGAYNEQFF	few	-	TRBJ2-1	TRBV6-6
TGTGCCAGCAGCTCGAGGGGACACCTGAACACTGAAGCTTTCTTT	CASSSRGHLNTEAFF	few	-	TRBJ1-1	TRBV7-9
TGTGCCACCAGTGATTTAAGCGGGGGGGCGTACACCGGGGAGCTGTTTTTT	CATSDLSGGAYTGELFF	-	TRBD2	TRBJ2-2	TRBV24-1